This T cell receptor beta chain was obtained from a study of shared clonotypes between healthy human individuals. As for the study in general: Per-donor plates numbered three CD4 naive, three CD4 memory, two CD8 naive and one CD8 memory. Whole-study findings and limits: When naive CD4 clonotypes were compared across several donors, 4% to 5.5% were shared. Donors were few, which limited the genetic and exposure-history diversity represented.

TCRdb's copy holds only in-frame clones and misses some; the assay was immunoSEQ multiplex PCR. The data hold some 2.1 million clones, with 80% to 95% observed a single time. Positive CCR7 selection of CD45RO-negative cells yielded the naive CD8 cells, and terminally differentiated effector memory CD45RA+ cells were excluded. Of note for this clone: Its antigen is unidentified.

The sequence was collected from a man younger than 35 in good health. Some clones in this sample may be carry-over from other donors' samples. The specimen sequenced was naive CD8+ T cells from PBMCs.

DNA of the CDR3: TGTGCCAGCAGTGAAGGACGAGGGCCTAATGAAAAACTGTTTTTT. The encoded protein is CASSEGRGPNEKLFF. The chain uses TRBV2 and TRBJ1-4; D gene uncertain. Trimming removed 1 base from V and 3 bases from J, with 9 bases in between. The length of the CDR3 is 15 residues. The germline gives CDR1 SNHLY, CDR2 FYNNEI. The full variable domain, completed using reference TRBV2 and TRBJ1-4, is EPEVTQTPSHQVTQMGQEVILRCVPISNHLYFYWYRQILGQKVEFLVSFYNNEISEKSEIFDDQFSVERPDGSNFTLKIRSTKLEDSAMYFCASSEGRGPNEKLFFGSGTQLSVL.